These 25 T cell receptor beta chains came from one sample sequenced in a study of cytomegalovirus exposure and HLA in healthy donors. PCR primers comprised 60 Vbeta and 13 Jbeta primers. Profiled with immunoSEQ multiplex PCR; TCRdb holds only in-frame clones, not every one. The sample lists 150,000 to 200,000 clones; roughly two thirds were seen once. The sequencing sample was made of PBMCs. These receptors all come from a middle-aged woman in good health and CMV-seropositive.

This chain links TRBV7-2 with TRBJ2-7; 7 bases align to TRBD1. Trimming cost V 4 bases and J 1 base; bases outside gene matches: 7. Germline V CDR1 and CDR2: SGHTA, FQGNSA. The CDR3 totals 15 residues. The CDR3: CASSSLGTVSYEQYF. Here the CDR3 DNA reads TGTGCCAGCAGCTCCCTCGGGACAGTTTCCTACGAGCAGTACTTC.

V usage is TRBV28 and J usage is TRBJ2-1, with TRBD2 matching over 11 bases. Germline trimming cut 9 bases from V and 3 bases from J; bases unmatched to any gene: 7. This CDR3 is built from 15 residues. The germline gives CDR1 MDHEN, CDR2 SYDVKM. Written as DNA, the CDR3 is TGTGCCAGTACACGTGGGACTAGCGGCTACAATGAGCAGTTCTTC. It is translated as CASTRGTSGYNEQFF.

This clone was counted once. CDR3 coding DNA: TGTGCCAGCAGCTTAGGGGCTAGCCTGTACCAAGAGACCCAGTACTTC. This sequence encodes CASSLGASLYQETQYF. V usage is TRBV7-9 and J usage is TRBJ2-5; D may be TRBD2 (5 bases). V lost 1 base and J lost 0, with 12 bases in between. This CDR3 is 16 amino acids long. Germline CDR1 is SEHNR and CDR2 is FQNEAQ (reference sequence). Supplemented by reference TRBV7-9 and TRBJ2-5, the full variable domain reads DTGVSQNPRHKITKRGQNVTFRCDPISEHNRLYWYRQTLGQGPEFLTYFQNEAQLEKSRLLSDRFSAERPKGSFSTLEIQRTEQGDSAMYLCASSLGASLYQETQYFGPGTRLLVL.

This chain joins TRBV5-4 and TRBJ1-3; maybe TRBD1 (5 bases). Germline V gives CDR1 SGHNT, CDR2 YYREEE (reference sequence). The CDR3 covers 15 residues. Trimming took off 0 bases at V and 2 bases at J, with 9 bases between the two ends. The DNA for the CDR3 is TGTGCCAGCAGCTTGGCCCAGGGAACTGGAAACACCATATATTTT. Protein: CASSLAQGTGNTIYF.

The chain links TRBV28 to TRBJ2-1; TRBD2 agrees at 14 bases. This CDR3 is 20 amino acids long. The germline V gene encodes CDR1 MDHEN and CDR2 SYDVKM. V trimming: 1 base; J trimming: 9 bases; junction bases outside the gene matches: 17. The CDR3 region has the DNA TGTGCCAGCAGTTTATTCCACCCCCGGACTAGCGGGAGGCGTCGGGGTGAGCAGTTCTTC. Its protein is CASSLFHPRTSGRRRGEQFF.

This chain links TRBV5-4 with TRBJ2-7, with D possibly TRBD1 on 6 matching bases. Per germline, CDR1 SGHNT and CDR2 YYREEE (reference sequence). The length of the CDR3 is 14 residues. V gave up 4 bases and J gave up 5 bases, with 16 bases separating them. CDR3 loop: CASSRDRQAHEQYF. CDR3 nucleotide sequence: TGTGCCAGCAGCCGCGATAGACAGGCCCACGAGCAGTACTTC.

The V gene is TRBV29-1, the J gene TRBJ2-2, with TRBD1 matching over 9 bases. Germline trimming cut 4 bases from V and 6 bases from J; bases unmatched to any gene: 9. The germline gives CDR1 SQVTM, CDR2 ANQGSEA. The CDR3 has 15 residues. The CDR3 DNA sequence: TGCAGCGTTGGTGGGACAGGGATGGATTCCGGGGAGCTGTTTTTT. Its translation is CSVGGTGMDSGELFF.

Concerning this clone itself: Other DNA sequences of this sample code for an identical CDR3. CDR3 in amino acids: CASSGQNYGYTF. In DNA form, the CDR3 reads TGTGCCAGCAGTGGACAGAACTATGGCTACACCTTC. The chain links TRBV6-5 to TRBJ1-2, with TRBD1 as a possible D gene (6 bases). CDR1 is MNHEY, CDR2 SVGAGI, per germline. Trimming pared 5 bases from V and 2 bases from J, leaving 6 bases between. This CDR3 comprises 12 residues.

This clone occurred a few times. The chain has TRBV19 and TRBJ1-5; 7 nucleotides align to TRBD1. V was clipped by 6 bases and J by 4 bases; unmatched bases: 9. The CDR3 totals 15 residues. Germline V gene data show CDR1 as LNHDA and CDR2 as SQIVND (reference sequence). Written as DNA, the CDR3 is TGTGCCAGTAGGCCACCCGGGACAGCAAATCAGCCCCAGCATTTT. Its protein product is CASRPPGTANQPQHF.

The chain joins TRBV21-1 to TRBJ2-3; the table names TRBD2, a call not compared with the DNA. TRBV21-1 is termed a pseudogene. The CDR3 spans 12 residues. The CDR3 DNA reads TGTGCCAGCAGCACTAGCGAAGATACGCAGTATTTT. Encoded protein: CASSTSEDTQYF.

The chain has TRBV19 and TRBJ2-5; 7 bases align to TRBD1. The V and J ends lost 6 bases and 4 bases, in that order; junction bases with no gene match: 11. Per germline, CDR1 LNHDA and CDR2 SQIVND (reference sequence). This CDR3 comprises 15 residues. The CDR3 nucleotides read TGTGCCAGTAGCATCACAGGGGCCGGTCGAGAGACCCAGTACTTC. As protein: CASSITGAGRETQYF.

The chain employs TRBV4-2 and TRBJ2-2; a weak D match, TRBD1 (6 bases). This CDR3 contains 19 residues. Between the trimmed V and J ends, which lost 0 bases and 0 bases, there was a span of 17 bases. CDR1 and CDR2 (germline): LGHNA, YNFKEQ. CDR3 amino acids: CASSQDTLWGTTNTGELFF. CDR3 nucleotides: TGTGCCAGCAGCCAAGATACCCTATGGGGGACAACGAACACCGGGGAGCTGTTTTTT.

This clone was observed a handful of times. The gene calls are TRBV7-2 and TRBJ2-5; tentatively, D is TRBD2 (7 bases). The CDR3 is made up of 14 amino acids. Germline values: CDR1 SGHTA, CDR2 FQGNSA. V was pared by 3 bases and J by 1 base, with 9 bases between. The CDR3 protein is CASSFAGAQETQYF. The CDR3 DNA reads TGTGCCAGCAGCTTCGCGGGGGCCCAAGAGACCCAGTACTTC.

V and J are TRBV28 and TRBJ2-4, with D perhaps matching TRBD1 (6 bases). The V and J ends lost 5 bases and 0 bases respectively, with 14 bases between them. This CDR3 region has 16 residues. CDR1 MDHEN and CDR2 SYDVKM come from the germline V gene. This CDR3 reads CASSPRTELAKNIQYF. CDR3 DNA sequence: TGTGCCAGCAGTCCCAGGACAGAACTAGCCAAAAACATTCAGTACTTC.

This rearrangement joins TRBV25-1 to TRBJ2-1; D not resolved. CDR1 MGHDK and CDR2 SYGVNS come from the germline V gene. The V end lost 5 bases, the J end lost 3 bases, and 11 bases lay between the germline ends. This CDR3 comprises 14 residues. The CDR3 sequence is CASSLAVGYNEQFF. CDR3 nucleotide sequence: TGTGCCAGCAGTCTGGCGGTCGGCTACAATGAGCAGTTCTTC.

This clone was detected only a few times. This chain uses TRBV6-6 with TRBJ2-7; 12 bases agree with TRBD2. The germline V gene has CDR1 MNHNY and CDR2 SVGAGI (reference sequence). With 4 bases clipped from V and 0 bases from J, the junction kept 1 base outside the gene matches. This CDR3 region has 15 residues. The CDR3 DNA reads TGTGCCAGCAGTTGGACTAGCGGGACCTCCTACGAGCAGTACTTC. The encoded protein is CASSWTSGTSYEQYF.

J is TRBJ2-7 and V is TRBV5-4; D is ambiguous. The germline V gene has CDR1 SGHNT and CDR2 YYREEE (reference sequence). The V end was cut by 4 bases, the J end by 0 bases, with 5 bases between. The CDR3 totals 12 residues. The DNA of the CDR3 is TGTGCCAGCAGCGCGGACTCCTACGAGCAGTACTTC. Amino acid sequence: CASSADSYEQYF. The whole variable domain, filled in from reference TRBV5-4 and TRBJ2-7, reads ETGVTQSPTHLIKTRGQQVTLRCSSQSGHNTVSWYQQALGQGPQFIFQYYREEENGRGNFPPRFSGLQFPNYSSELNVNALELDDSALYLCASSADSYEQYFGPGTRLTVT.

The chain links TRBV7-8 to TRBJ1-1; 7 nucleotides agree with TRBD1. The CDR3 is 17 residues long. From germline, CDR1 is SGHVS and CDR2 FQNEAQ. The trim removed 1 base at V and 7 bases at J, leaving 15 bases unmatched. The CDR3 DNA follows: TGTGCCAGCAGCTTAGGGGCCCCGGGACAGCGGTTGGATGAAGCTTTCTTT. It specifies CASSLGAPGQRLDEAFF.

The V and J genes are TRBV6-5 and TRBJ2-5; TRBD2 agrees at 7 bases. Judging by the DNA end, TRBJ2-7 fits better; the J call may be wrong. Per the germline V gene, CDR1 is MNHEY and CDR2 is SVGAGI. The CDR3 extends over 15 amino acids. CDR3 in amino acids: CASRDIQRDSYEQYF. The CDR3 bases are TGTGCCAGCAGGGACATCCAGCGGGACTCCTACGAGCAGTACTTC.

For the CDR3, the DNA is TGTGCCAGCAGCCAAGAGACAGGGGGTCACACTGAAGCTTTCTTT. It yields the protein CASSQETGGHTEAFF. The rearrangement links TRBV4-2 to TRBJ1-1, with 9 bases matching TRBD1. This CDR3 contains 15 residues. V was clipped by 0 bases and J by 3 bases; unmatched bases: 2. The germline gives CDR1 LGHNA, CDR2 YNFKEQ.

The chain has TRBV10-3 and TRBJ1-2; tentatively, D is TRBD1 (5 bases). Germline V lookup: CDR1 ENHRY, CDR2 SYGVKD. Trimming took off 7 bases at V and 4 bases at J, with 13 bases between the two ends. The CDR3 is 13 amino acids. The CDR3 sequence is CAINGGSPYGYTF. The DNA of the CDR3 is TGTGCCATCAACGGGGGAAGTCCCTATGGCTACACCTTC.

Here the CDR3 reads CASSLAPGQGVYEQYF. The CDR3 nucleotides read TGCGCCAGCAGCTTGGCCCCGGGACAGGGCGTATACGAGCAGTACTTC. The gene calls are TRBV5-1 and TRBJ2-7; 9 bases agree with TRBD1. In germline, CDR1 is SGHRS, CDR2 YFSETQ. This CDR3 region has 16 residues. The V segment lost 0 bases and the J segment 4 bases; nucleotides outside the gene matches: 8. Full variable domain (missing parts from reference TRBV5-1 and TRBJ2-7): KAGVTQTPRYLIKTRGQQVTLSCSPISGHRSVSWYQQTPGQGLQFLFEYFSETQRNKGNFPGRFSGRQFSNSRSEMNVSTLELGDSALYLCASSLAPGQGVYEQYFGPGTRLTVT.

The chain has TRBV19 and TRBJ2-1, with D perhaps matching TRBD2 (5 bases). The CDR3 loop spans 12 amino acids. The V gene's germline CDR1 is LNHDA and CDR2 SQIVND (reference sequence). Trimming cost V 7 bases and J 2 bases, with 6 bases left between them. For the CDR3, the DNA is TGTGCCAGTACGGGGACCTACAATGAGCAGTTCTTC. As protein: CASTGTYNEQFF.

This clone was counted a single time. This rearrangement joins TRBV11-1 to TRBJ1-1; weak D call: TRBD1 (5 bases). The ends were cut back, 7 bases at V and 1 base at J, with 16 bases in the middle. Germline CDR1 is SGHAT and CDR2 is FQDESV (reference sequence). CDR3 length equals 15 residues. The CDR3 coding sequence is TGTGCCAGCACCCTAAGCAGTAGGGGGAACACTGAAGCTTTCTTT. This gives the protein CASTLSSRGNTEAFF.

The gene calls are TRBV5-1 and TRBJ2-5, with 8 bases aligning to TRBD2. J gave up 5 bases and V 4 bases, and 10 bases lay outside the gene matches. Looked up from germline, CDR1 is SGHRS and CDR2 is YFSETQ. This CDR3 region has 15 residues. The CDR3 loop reads CASSPGRGRDETQYF. The CDR3 DNA is TGCGCCAGCAGCCCCGGGAGGGGACGGGACGAGACCCAGTACTTC. Full variable domain (remainder filled in from reference TRBV5-1 and TRBJ2-5): KAGVTQTPRYLIKTRGQQVTLSCSPISGHRSVSWYQQTPGQGLQFLFEYFSETQRNKGNFPGRFSGRQFSNSRSEMNVSTLELGDSALYLCASSPGRGRDETQYFGPGTRLLVL.